Below, 18 T cell receptor beta chains from the same sample are listed, as sequenced in a study of T cell responses to AZD1222 COVID-19 vaccine. TCRdb keeps only in-frame clones here, not all; method: immunoSEQ multiplex PCR. The table records over 100,000 clones, more than 85% of them present only once. This specimen consisted of peripheral blood, obtained on day 0 of AZD1222 vaccination. Receptors originate from an adult in good health.

This rearrangement joins TRBV2 to TRBJ2-1, with 14 positions matching TRBD2. This CDR3 contains 14 residues. J gave up 10 bases and V 5 bases, and 4 bases lay outside the gene matches. The V gene's germline CDR1 is SNHLY and CDR2 FYNNEI. As DNA, the CDR3 is TGTGCCAGCAGTAGGGGACTAGCGGGAGTAGAGCAGTTCTTC. Translated: CASSRGLAGVEQFF.

The rearrangement uses TRBV18 and TRBJ1-2; D is perhaps TRBD1 (5 bases). Germline CDR1 and CDR2: KGHSH and LQKENI. CDR3 size: 13 residues. V was cut by 2 bases and J by 8 bases, with 12 bases left in between. In nucleotides, the CDR3 is TGTGCCAGCTCACCAGGGGCCGACCGGGGCTACACCTTC. It is translated as CASSPGADRGYTF.

This rearrangement joins TRBV5-3 to TRBJ2-1, with 12 bases lining up with TRBD2. TRBV5-3 is an open reading frame whose function is uncertain. V gave up 0 bases and J gave up 8 bases; unmatched junction bases: 6. This CDR3 contains 16 residues. CDR3 sequence: CARSLALAGGLDEQFF. For the CDR3, the DNA is TGTGCCAGAAGCTTGGCGCTAGCGGGAGGGTTAGATGAGCAGTTCTTC.

The chain recombines TRBV10-2 with TRBJ2-2; TRBD2 matches at 7 bases. The CDR3 contains 16 residues. CDR1 is WSHSY and CDR2 is SAAADI in the germline V gene. V shed 8 bases, J shed 0 bases, and the junction held 9 bases outside the gene matches. CDR3 protein: CASGWGGGPNTGELFF. The CDR3 DNA reads as TGCGCCAGCGGATGGGGGGGAGGACCGAACACCGGGGAGCTGTTTTTT.

This clone is a singleton in its sample. The chain carries TRBV19 and TRBJ1-1; 7 bases are a match to TRBD1. With 5 bases clipped from V and 1 base from J, the junction kept 10 bases outside the gene matches. Germline V gene lookup returns CDR1 LNHDA and CDR2 SQIVND (reference sequence). The CDR3 totals 16 residues. DNA of the CDR3: TGTGCCAGTAGTCCCTCGCTTGGACAGGAGAACACTGAAGCTTTCTTT. Translation gives CASSPSLGQENTEAFF.

V is TRBV6-5 and J is TRBJ2-7; possible D gene TRBD1, 5 bases. Trimming removed 7 bases from V and 4 bases from J, with 11 bases in between. Germline CDR1 reads MNHEY; CDR2 reads SVGAGI. The CDR3 loop spans 12 amino acids. The CDR3: CASKDTKYEQYF. DNA for the CDR3: TGTGCCAGCAAGGACACGAAATACGAGCAGTACTTC.

J is TRBJ1-5 and V is TRBV7-3, with D perhaps matching TRBD1 (6 bases). V lost 7 bases and J lost 7, with 20 bases in between. Germline CDR1 and CDR2: SGHTA and FQGTGA. The CDR3 spans 15 residues. CDR3 sequence reads: CASIDGGASGQPQHF. CDR3 bases: TGTGCCAGCATCGACGGGGGGGCATCGGGACAGCCCCAGCATTTT.

In this sample, this clone turned up a few times. The chain is built from TRBV3-1 (or the pseudogene TRBV3-2) and TRBJ2-5; 8 bases are shared with TRBD2. After removal of 4 bases from V and 5 bases from J, the junction contained 9 bases not matched to a gene. CDR1 and CDR2 (germline): LGHDT, YNNKEL (reference sequence). There are 15 residues in the CDR3. CDR3 protein: CASSLRREGRETQYF. CDR3 nucleotides: TGTGCCAGCAGCCTCCGTCGGGAGGGTCGCGAGACCCAGTACTTC.

The chain combines TRBV29-1 with TRBJ1-3; D is undetermined. CDR1 and CDR2 (germline): SQVTM, ANQGSEA. V gave up 6 bases and J gave up 1 base, with 7 bases separating them. The CDR3 totals 12 residues. The CDR3 sequence is CSVALSGNTIYF. Written as DNA, the CDR3 is TGCAGCGTCGCGTTATCTGGAAACACCATATATTTT.

V gene TRBV12-3 or TRBV12-4 combines with J gene TRBJ2-1; possibly TRBD1 for D (5 bases). CDR3 length: 13 residues. Trimming left V 4 bases short and J 5 bases short, with 9 bases between. The CDR3 DNA reads TGTGCCAGCAGTTGGGCCAGGGACAATGAGCAGTTCTTC. The encoded protein is CASSWARDNEQFF.

CDR3 loop: CASSRVAGSTDTQYF. The CDR3 nucleotides are TGCGCCAGCAGCCGTGTGGCGGGAAGCACAGATACGCAGTATTTT. The chain uses TRBV5-1 and TRBJ2-3; possibly TRBD2 for D (6 bases). The V gene's germline CDR1 is SGHRS and CDR2 YFSETQ. V gave up 4 bases and J gave up 0 bases, with 12 bases separating them. CDR3 size: 15 residues.

CDR3 residues: CASSPLNSGLAESEQFF. Written as DNA, the CDR3 is TGTGCCAGCAGCCCCCTCAACTCGGGACTAGCGGAGTCTGAGCAGTTCTTC. V is TRBV9 and J is TRBJ2-1; 11 bases agree with TRBD2. CDR3 size: 17 residues. Germline loops: CDR1 SGDLS, CDR2 YYNGEE. The ends lost 4 bases at V and 9 bases at J; junction bases unmatched: 15.

The V gene is TRBV19, the J gene TRBJ2-5; no reliable D call. Germline CDR1 reads LNHDA; CDR2 reads SQIVND (reference sequence). Trimming removed 5 bases from V and 5 bases from J, with 12 bases in between. The CDR3 spans 13 residues. The chain's CDR3 is CASSGPAWETQYF. The CDR3 DNA is TGTGCCAGTAGTGGACCAGCCTGGGAGACCCAGTACTTC.

This chain joins TRBV19 and TRBJ1-5, with D perhaps TRBD1 (6 bases). V was shortened by 7 bases and J by 3 bases, with 10 bases between the two germline ends. This CDR3 comprises 13 residues. Germline V gene data show CDR1 as LNHDA and CDR2 as SQIVND (reference sequence). The DNA for the CDR3 is TGTGCCAGTACGGGGGACATCAATCAGCCCCAGCATTTT. Amino acids: CASTGDINQPQHF.

This chain uses TRBV6-7 with TRBJ1-6; D may be TRBD1 (5 bases). TRBV6-7 is treated as an ORF (open reading frame) with a function not yet certain. The CDR3 runs to 15 residues. Trimming stripped 7 bases from V and 4 bases from J, with 14 bases between. The CDR3 DNA reads TGTGCCAGCACCCACGGGGACCCTTATAATTCACCCCTCCACTTT. The encoded protein is CASTHGDPYNSPLHF.

The gene calls are TRBV11-2 and TRBJ2-2, with 8 bases identical to TRBD2. Germline values: CDR1 SGHAT, CDR2 FQNNGV. This CDR3 comprises 15 residues. V trimming: 5 bases; J trimming: 2 bases; junction bases outside the gene matches: 4. This CDR3 reads CASSLSGINTGELFF. The CDR3 region has the DNA TGTGCCAGCAGCCTTAGCGGGATTAACACCGGGGAGCTGTTTTTT.

This clone appeared a single time. CDR3 coding DNA: TGCGCCAGCAGCCAAGCTGGACACCAAATTAACTATGGCTACACCTTC. Translated: CASSQAGHQINYGYTF. V gene TRBV4-1 combines with J gene TRBJ1-2; maybe TRBD1 (5 bases). This CDR3 is built from 16 residues. V was shortened by 1 base and J by 1 base, with 13 bases between the two germline ends. Germline CDR1 and CDR2: MGHRA and YSYEKL.

The J gene is TRBJ1-2, the V gene TRBV19; 12 bases map to TRBD1. V was clipped by 8 bases and J by 3 bases; unmatched bases: 7. The CDR3 length is 15 residues. CDR1 and CDR2 from the germline V gene are LNHDA and SQIVND (reference sequence). CDR3 residues: CASGDRGLVDYGYTF. The DNA for the CDR3 is TGTGCCAGTGGGGACAGGGGGCTAGTGGACTATGGCTACACCTTC. Variable domain in full (rest from reference TRBV19 and TRBJ1-2): DGGITQSPKYLFRKEGQNVTLSCEQNLNHDAMYWYRQDPGQGLRLIYYSQIVNDFQKGDIAEGYSVSREKKESFPLTVTSAQKNPTAFYLCASGDRGLVDYGYTFGSGTRLTVV.